Shown below are 6 T cell receptor beta chains from a single sample sequenced in a study of cytomegalovirus exposure and HLA in healthy donors. Both 60 Vbeta primers and 13 Jbeta primers went into the PCR. Clones were read by immunoSEQ multiplex PCR, and TCRdb kept only the in-frame ones, dropping some. The sample records roughly 160,000 clones, over 75% being singletons. The sample consisted of PBMCs. These receptors came from a man aged 50-59 years in good health and CMV-seropositive.

The sample holds one count of this clone. The gene calls are TRBV6-5 and TRBJ1-1; no clear D gene. V gave up 4 bases and J gave up 3 bases, with 12 bases separating them. CDR3 length: 14 amino acids. Germline V gene data show CDR1 as MNHEY and CDR2 as SVGAGI. In nucleotides, the CDR3 is TGTGCCAGCAGTTCGACGGGATTTGACACTGAAGCTTTCTTT. It codes for CASSSTGFDTEAFF.

The chain is built from TRBV5-4 and TRBJ2-2; 8 bases are shared with TRBD1. V dropped 4 bases and J dropped 4; count of bases not matched to a gene: 9. Germline CDR1 SGHNT, CDR2 YYREEE (reference sequence). There are 16 residues in the CDR3. DNA of the CDR3: TGTGCCAGCAGCCCTACCCTACAGGGGGGCACCGGGGAGCTGTTTTTT. Residues: CASSPTLQGGTGELFF.

This clone came up once. V gene TRBV19 combines with J gene TRBJ2-7; perhaps TRBD2 as D (5 bases). The germline V gene encodes CDR1 LNHDA and CDR2 SQIVND (reference sequence). The CDR3 consists of 15 residues. V shed 3 bases and J shed 0 bases, with 12 bases lying between them. CDR3 amino acids: CASSIVTGFSYEQYV. The CDR3 bases are TGTGCCAGTAGTATCGTAACGGGGTTCTCCTACGAGCAGTACGTC.

V is TRBV9 and J is TRBJ2-1; TRBD2 matches at 12 bases. V gave up 3 bases and J gave up 7 bases; unmatched junction bases: 11. CDR1 and CDR2 (germline): SGDLS, YYNGEE. The CDR3 is 17 residues long. This CDR3 is CASSAHPSGGAGNEQFF. The CDR3 region has the DNA TGTGCCAGCAGCGCCCACCCTAGCGGGGGGGCTGGGAATGAGCAGTTCTTC.

This clone has at least ten counts. For the CDR3, the DNA is TGCGCCAGCAGCCAAGATGTTAGCTCTGGAAACACCATATATTTT. Its translation: CASSQDVSSGNTIYF. The chain recombines TRBV4-3 with TRBJ1-3; D remains ambiguous. Germline V gives CDR1 LGHNA, CDR2 YSLEER. V was shortened by 0 bases and J by 0 bases, with 6 bases between the two germline ends. The CDR3 is made up of 15 amino acids.

This clone has only one observation. The V gene is TRBV20-1, the J gene TRBJ1-2; D not resolved. CDR3 length: 11 residues. The V gene lost 4 bases and the J gene lost 9 bases, with 12 bases spanning the gap. Germline CDR1 DFQATT, CDR2 SNEGSKA (reference sequence). CDR3 DNA: TGCAGTGCTAATCCCCAGTTAAGCTACACCTTC. As protein: CSANPQLSYTF.